The entry below describes one TCR beta chain. The sample originates from a study of T cell responses to AZD1222 COVID-19 vaccine. This CDR3 has 14 residues. The germline CDR1 and CDR2 sequences are MDHEN and SYDVKM. Trimming left V 2 bases short and J 4 bases short, with 9 bases between. Only in-frame clones appear in the TCRdb table, and some are missing; sequencing was by immunoSEQ multiplex PCR. The sample gives approximately 140,000 clones, about 90% of which show up once; roughly 4% is in the top ten. The sample here was peripheral blood, taken 28 days after the second AZD1222 dose. This sequence joins TRBV28 and TRBJ1-5; unclear D gene. This TCR derives from an adult who received the AZD1222 COVID-19 vaccine. CDR3: CASSLMTPNQPQHF. In nucleotides, the CDR3 is TGTGCCAGCAGTTTAATGACACCTAATCAGCCCCAGCATTTT.